Sequencing of this T cell receptor (beta chain) was carried out in a study of cytomegalovirus exposure and HLA in healthy donors. Findings and limits, study-wide: A later analysis associated approximately 17,000 TCR beta sequences with HLA alleles at a 0.05 false discovery rate.

This clone was seen a single time. Its antigen remains unidentified. Primers included in the PCR were 60 Vbeta and 13 Jbeta primers. Method: immunoSEQ multiplex PCR; TCRdb's copy keeps in-frame clones and lacks some. The table shows 200,000 or so clones, with about 77% occurring only once. The germline V and J ends were trimmed by 4 bases and 6 bases, with 12 bases remaining between them. The CDR3 loop spans 14 amino acids. Germline loops: CDR1 LGHNA, CDR2 YSLEER. This chain links TRBV4-3 with TRBJ2-2; D perhaps matches TRBD1 (5 bases). The clonotype comes from a woman aged 25 to 39 in good health and CMV-seropositive. The sequenced material came from PBMCs. CDR3 residues: CASSPITGAGELFF. In DNA, the CDR3 is TGCGCCAGCAGCCCAATCACAGGCGCCGGGGAGCTGTTTTTT.